This record looks at one TCR beta chain sequence and its context. The antigen it binds to is not known. The sample holds no much larger clone one base away, and base qualities are not on file. This record comes from a study of graft-versus-host responses after intestinal transplantation (dated by TCRdb to the early 2020s). With respect to the entire study: The transplants that recipients got were multivisceral, liver-intestinal, or isolated intestinal. Donor T cell macrochimerism was defined as a peak of at least 4% donor T cells among recipient peripheral blood mononuclear cells. To identify alloreactive clones, pre-transplant mixed lymphocyte reaction products were sequenced and compared with unstimulated pre-transplant donor and recipient T cells. Every recipient was given anti-thymocyte globulin induction, then maintenance tacrolimus and steroids for around three years. Graft-versus-host and host-versus-graft alloreactive T cell clones were tracked in the graft, circulation and bone marrow after intestinal transplantation using bulk TCR-beta CDR3 sequencing. The cohort enrolled under 30 intestinal transplant recipients, one of whom was a retransplant, and 3 patients without pretransplant specimens were excluded. Instead of going to the commercial service, samples from a few later patients were sequenced in-house on an Illumina MiSeq and processed with MiXCR.

Library preparation used the immunoSEQ multiplex PCR assay. Adaptive Biotechnologies carried out high-throughput TCR-beta CDR3 sequencing of genomic DNA for most patients. The source study handled its data this way. TCR sequencing data for around 20 patients were retrieved from Adaptive's ImmunoSEQ software; a few other patients were processed with MiXCR and VDJtools. CDR3 nucleotide sequences shared by donor and recipient were removed because the origin of these sequences could not be assigned. Alloreactive clones required at least 2-fold expansion over unstimulated cells and minimum CFSE-low frequency of 0.002% (template counts) or 0.001% (read counts). A clone was considered mappable if detected in the sequenced pre-transplant spleen, lymph node, or MLR CFSE-low populations of the donor or recipient. Cumulative frequency of alloreactive clones was calculated as a percentage of all sequences weighted by copy number. Drawn from immuneACCESS, this table holds only the in-frame rearrangements with V and J called that TCRdb kept. Clones are partly lost; checked studies trace under half to an unresolved V gene and leave the rest unexplained. For V, J and clone size, that table is used; D and trimming come from the DNA. For this sample the table gives about 39,000 clones, of which 80% to 95% were detected only once. The leading ten clones occupy about 4% of the sample.

Relative to germline, V is 6 bases shorter and J is 0 bases shorter, with 12 bases between their ends. Its CDR3 holds 14 amino acids, cysteine through phenylalanine. Of all the DNA, just the CDR3 is kept, 42 bases in frame from base 1. Sequences MNHNY (CDR1) and SVGAGI (CDR2) are obtained from the germline V gene (reference sequence). On the study overall, not on this receptor specifically: Patients with donor T cell macrochimerism had high GvH to HvG T cell clonal ratios in their allografts. GvH clones turned up in recipient bone marrow, with some appearing earlier in ileal mucosa or blood, a pattern consistent with an intestinal mucosal origin. The relatively low number and heterogeneity of intestinal transplant patients limited the conclusions. Early after transplant, peak levels of circulating GvH clones were associated with declines in HvG clones.

In the first month after transplant, blood samples were collected up to 4 times, and after that at least monthly when available. The TCR was taken from a human patient who received an intestinal transplant, so some T cells may come from the graft donor. Sequences were derived from PBMCs, sampled 734 days after intestinal transplantation. The rearrangement joined TRBV6-6 to TRBJ2-7, with TRBD2 tentatively as D gene (5 bases match). The CDR3 protein sequence reads: CASRLTEASYEQYF. The nucleotide sequence reads TGTGCCAGCAGACTGACGGAGGCCTCCTACGAGCAGTACTTC.